A selection of T cell receptor beta chains follows, all from one sample in a study of blood T cell repertoires in COVID-19. The protocol was immunoSEQ multiplex PCR, while the TCRdb copy is restricted to in-frame clones and leaves out a portion. The repertoire holds a few hundred thousand clones, with approximately 90% as singletons. Sequencing was done on a sample of PBMCs or T cells enriched from blood (not recorded which). The receptors were sampled from a woman aged 40 to 50 who had recovered from COVID-19. Both conserved end residues are part of each CDR3. The D gene is left open where the match is weak. Clone size is given for some rows only: seen once, a few or many times, or a class if the clone is expanded.

j_gene | v_gene | d_gene | abundance | CDR3nt | CDR3aa
TRBJ2-3 | TRBV7-3 | - | - | TGTGCCAGCAGCTTCGGGTCGACAGCCACTAGCACAGATACGCAGTATTTT | CASSFGSTATSTDTQYF
TRBJ2-3 | TRBV7-8 | TRBD2 | once | TGTGCCAGCAGCTTACTATCGGCGGGAGCGGGGGATACGCAGTATTTT | CASSLLSAGAGDTQYF
TRBJ1-5 | TRBV19 | - | - | TGTGCCACCCAACGGGGGGACCGGGTAGAGCCCCAGCATTTT | CATQRGDRVEPQHF
TRBJ2-3 | TRBV7-2 | - | - | TGTGCCAGCAGCTTTGGGGGAGGAACCACAGATACGCAGTATTTT | CASSFGGGTTDTQYF
TRBJ2-3 | TRBV6-1 | TRBD1 | - | TGTGCCAGCAGTGAAGCCGCGACAGGGGGCGGGACGCAGTATTTT | CASSEAATGGGTQYF
TRBJ1-5 | TRBV6-1 | - | - | TGTGCCAGCAGTGAAAGACGTCAGGATAGCAATCAGCCCCAGCATTTT | CASSERRQDSNQPQHF
TRBJ2-5 | TRBV5-5 | TRBD1 | - | TGTGCCAGCAGCTTGGCTGGACAGGGGCATGAGACCCAGTACTTC | CASSLAGQGHETQYF
TRBJ2-5 | TRBV6-5 | - | - | TGTGCCAGCAGGTTACAGGGTTGGGAGACCCAGTACTTC | CASRLQGWETQYF
TRBJ2-1 | TRBV29-1 | - | few | TGCAGCGTTGTGCATGATCAGTACAATGAGCAGTTCTTC | CSVVHDQYNEQFF
TRBJ2-5 | TRBV5-6 | - | - | TGTGCCAGCAGCTTGGGTCCTAGCCAGGAGACCCAGTACTTC | CASSLGPSQETQYF
TRBJ2-7 | TRBV13 | TRBD1 | - | TGTGCCAGCAGCCCCCGGGACAGGAGAAGAGAGCAGTACTTC | CASSPRDRRREQYF
TRBJ1-1 | TRBV27 | TRBD1 | - | TGTGCCAGCAAAACAGGGGCGAGGACTGAAGCTTTCTTT | CASKTGARTEAFF
TRBJ2-1 | TRBV18 | - | - | TGTGCCAGCTCACCCAGGACTAAAGGAGGTTACAATGAGCAGTTCTTC | CASSPRTKGGYNEQFF
TRBJ2-1 | TRBV10-3 | TRBD2 | once | TGTGCCATCAGTGAAAGTACGGGAGGTGGGCAGTTCTTC | CAISESTGGGQFF
TRBJ2-7 | TRBV7-2 | - | - | TGTGCCAGCAGCTTAAAGAAGGGTAGCGGAGCTTACGAGCAGTACTTC | CASSLKKGSGAYEQYF
TRBJ1-6 | TRBV28 | - | - | TGTGCCAGCACCACTCCCCCCAATTCACCCCTCCACTTT | CASTTPPNSPLHF
TRBJ1-6 | TRBV28 | - | - | TGTGCCAGCAGCCGGGGGGCAGGGGCTTATTCACCCCTCCACTTT | CASSRGAGAYSPLHF
TRBJ2-3 | TRBV18 | - | once | TGTGCCAGCTCACCACCTCTTCCCCAACACCGCACAGATACGCAGTATTTT | CASSPPLPQHRTDTQYF
TRBJ2-3 | TRBV29-1 | - | - | TGCAGCGTTGGGGAGGCAGGGCTTGCGCAAGATACGCAGTATTTT | CSVGEAGLAQDTQYF
TRBJ2-3 | TRBV7-2 | TRBD1 | - | TGTGCCAGCCTAATCGGACAGGGACCCACAGATACGCAGTATTTT | CASLIGQGPTDTQYF
TRBJ2-1 | TRBV27 | TRBD2 | once | TGTGCCAGCAGCCCTAGCGGGTGGTCCCCCTACAATGAGCAGTTCTTC | CASSPSGWSPYNEQFF
TRBJ2-7 | TRBV6-2/TRBV6-3 | - | - | TGTGCCAGCAGCAACCTAGCGTACTACGAGCAGTACTTC | CASSNLAYYEQYF
TRBJ2-3 | TRBV15 | - | - | TGTGCCACCCGGTCTGGGAGCACGAATACGCAGTATTTT | CATRSGSTNTQYF
TRBJ2-3 | TRBV6-5 | - | - | TGTGCCAGCAGCCCCCTAGCGCCTAGCACAGATACGCAGTATTTT | CASSPLAPSTDTQYF
TRBJ1-1 | TRBV19 | TRBD1 | - | TGTGCCAGTAGTATCGGACAGGGAAGAGGGATGAACACTGAAGCTTTCTTT | CASSIGQGRGMNTEAFF
TRBJ2-4 | TRBV20-1 | - | - | TGCAGTGCTAGTAAGGTCGTCGTGGGCAGCAAAAACATTCAGTACTTC | CSASKVVVGSKNIQYF
TRBJ2-7 | TRBV4-2 | - | - | TGTGCCAGCAGCCTAAACGGCGGCGAGCAGTACTTC | CASSLNGGEQYF